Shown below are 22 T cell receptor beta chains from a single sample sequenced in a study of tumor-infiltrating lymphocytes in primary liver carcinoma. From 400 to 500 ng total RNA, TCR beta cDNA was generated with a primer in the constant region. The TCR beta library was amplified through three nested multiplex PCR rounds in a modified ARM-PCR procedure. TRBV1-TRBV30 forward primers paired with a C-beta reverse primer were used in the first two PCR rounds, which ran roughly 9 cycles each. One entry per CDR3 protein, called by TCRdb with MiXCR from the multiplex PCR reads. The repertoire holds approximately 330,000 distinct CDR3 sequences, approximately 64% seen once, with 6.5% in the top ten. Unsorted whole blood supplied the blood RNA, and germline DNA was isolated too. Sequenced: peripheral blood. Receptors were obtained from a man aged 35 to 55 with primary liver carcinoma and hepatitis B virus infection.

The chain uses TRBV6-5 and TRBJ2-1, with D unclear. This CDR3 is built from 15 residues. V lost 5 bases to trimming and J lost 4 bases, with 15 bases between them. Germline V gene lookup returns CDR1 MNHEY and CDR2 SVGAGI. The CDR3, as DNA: TGTGCCAGCAGTAATACTTTGAGCTCTTACAATGAGCAGTTCTTC. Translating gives CASSNTLSSYNEQFF.

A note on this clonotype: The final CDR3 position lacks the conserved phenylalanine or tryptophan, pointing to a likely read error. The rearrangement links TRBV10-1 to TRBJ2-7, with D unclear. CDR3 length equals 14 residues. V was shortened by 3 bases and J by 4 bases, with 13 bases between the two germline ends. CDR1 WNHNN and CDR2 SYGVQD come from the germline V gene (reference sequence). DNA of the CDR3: TGCGCCAGCAGTGAATTGGGTCTGGAATACGAGCAGTACTTA. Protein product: CASSELGLEYEQYL.

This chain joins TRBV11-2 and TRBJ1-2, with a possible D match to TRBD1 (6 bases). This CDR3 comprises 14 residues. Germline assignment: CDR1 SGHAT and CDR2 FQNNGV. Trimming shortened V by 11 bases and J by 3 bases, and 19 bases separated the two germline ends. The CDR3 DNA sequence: TGTGCCCAGGCGGGGGGCGTTATGTACTATGGCTACACCTTC. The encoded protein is CAQAGGVMYYGYTF. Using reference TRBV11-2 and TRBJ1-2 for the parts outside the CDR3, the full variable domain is EAGVAQSPRYKIIEKRQSVAFWCNPISGHATLYWYQQILGQGPKLLIQFQNNGVVDDSQLPKDRFSAERLKGVDSTLKIQPAKLEDSAVYLCAQAGGVMYYGYTFGSGTRLTVV.

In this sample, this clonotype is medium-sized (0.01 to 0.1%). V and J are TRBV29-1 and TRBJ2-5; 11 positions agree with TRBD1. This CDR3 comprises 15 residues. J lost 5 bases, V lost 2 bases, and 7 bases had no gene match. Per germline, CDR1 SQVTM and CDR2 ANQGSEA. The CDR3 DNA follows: TGCAGCGTTGAAACGGACAGGGGGCGGGGTGAGACCCAGTACTTC. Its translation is CSVETDRGRGETQYF.

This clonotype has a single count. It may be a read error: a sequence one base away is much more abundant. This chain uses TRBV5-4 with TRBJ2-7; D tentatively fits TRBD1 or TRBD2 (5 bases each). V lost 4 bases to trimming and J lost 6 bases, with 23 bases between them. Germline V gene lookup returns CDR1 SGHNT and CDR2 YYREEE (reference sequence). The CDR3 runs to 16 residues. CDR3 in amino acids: CASSRVGREAVPEQYF. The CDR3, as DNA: TGTGCCAGCAGCCGCGTAGGCAGGGAAGCGGTACCCGAGCAGTACTTC. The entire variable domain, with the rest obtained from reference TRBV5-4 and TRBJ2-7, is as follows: ETGVTQSPTHLIKTRGQQVTLRCSSQSGHNTVSWYQQALGQGPQFIFQYYREEENGRGNFPPRFSGLQFPNYSSELNVNALELDDSALYLCASSRVGREAVPEQYFGPGTRLTVT.

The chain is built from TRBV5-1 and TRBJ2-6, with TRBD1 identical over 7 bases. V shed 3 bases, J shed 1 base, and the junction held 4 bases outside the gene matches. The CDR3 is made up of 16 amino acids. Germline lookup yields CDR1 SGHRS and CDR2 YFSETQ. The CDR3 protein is CASSWGQKSGANVLTF. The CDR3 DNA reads TGCGCCAGCAGCTGGGGACAGAAGTCTGGGGCCAACGTCCTGACTTTC.

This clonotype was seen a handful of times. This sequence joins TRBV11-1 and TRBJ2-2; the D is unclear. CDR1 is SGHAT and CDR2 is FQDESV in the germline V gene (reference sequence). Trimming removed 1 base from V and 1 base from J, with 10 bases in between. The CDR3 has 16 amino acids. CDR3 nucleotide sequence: TGTGCCAGCAGCTTAGAGGTGCGGTTGAACACCGGGGAGCTGTTTTTT. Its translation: CASSLEVRLNTGELFF.

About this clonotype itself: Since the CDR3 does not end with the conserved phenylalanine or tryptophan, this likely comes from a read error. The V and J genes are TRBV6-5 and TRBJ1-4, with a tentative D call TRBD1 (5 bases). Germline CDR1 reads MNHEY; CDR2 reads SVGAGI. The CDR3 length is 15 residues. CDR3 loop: CASSYSRGTNEKLFL. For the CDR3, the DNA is TGTGCCAGCAGTTACTCCCGGGGGACTAATGAAAAGCTGTTTCTT.

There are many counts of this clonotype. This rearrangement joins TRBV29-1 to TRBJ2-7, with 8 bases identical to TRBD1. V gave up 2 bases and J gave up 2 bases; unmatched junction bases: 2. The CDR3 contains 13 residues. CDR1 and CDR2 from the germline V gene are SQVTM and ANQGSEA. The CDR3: CSVEQGATYEQYF. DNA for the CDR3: TGCAGCGTTGAACAGGGGGCCACCTACGAGCAGTACTTC.

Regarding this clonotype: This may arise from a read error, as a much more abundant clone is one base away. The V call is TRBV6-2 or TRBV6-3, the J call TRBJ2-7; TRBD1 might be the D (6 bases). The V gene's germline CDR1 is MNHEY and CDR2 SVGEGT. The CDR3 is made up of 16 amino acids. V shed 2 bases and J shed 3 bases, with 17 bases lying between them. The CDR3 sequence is CASSYGPTGIYYEQYF. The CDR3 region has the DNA TGTGCCAGCAGTTACGGTCCAACAGGGATTTACTACGAGCAGTACTTC.

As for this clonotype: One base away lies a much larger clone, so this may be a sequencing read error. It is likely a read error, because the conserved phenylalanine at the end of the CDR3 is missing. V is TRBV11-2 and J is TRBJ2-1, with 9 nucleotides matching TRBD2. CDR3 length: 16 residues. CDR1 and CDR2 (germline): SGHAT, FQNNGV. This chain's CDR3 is CGSSSLAGSSYNEQFL. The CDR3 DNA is TGTGGCAGCAGCTCTCTAGCGGGATCATCCTACAATGAGCAGTTCCTC.

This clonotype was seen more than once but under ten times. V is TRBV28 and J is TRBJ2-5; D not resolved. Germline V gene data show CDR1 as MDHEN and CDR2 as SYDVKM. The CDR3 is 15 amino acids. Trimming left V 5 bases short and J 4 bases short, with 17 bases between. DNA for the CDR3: TGTGCCAGCAGTCCACACAGCCTGGTCGGAGAGACCCAGTACTTC. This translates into CASSPHSLVGETQYF.

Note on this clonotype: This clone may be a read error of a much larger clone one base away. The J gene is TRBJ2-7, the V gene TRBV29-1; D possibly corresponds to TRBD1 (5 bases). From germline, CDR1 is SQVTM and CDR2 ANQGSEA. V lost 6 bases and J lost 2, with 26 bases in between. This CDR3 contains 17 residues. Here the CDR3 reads CSVLRAWGKAVTYEQYF. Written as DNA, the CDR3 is TGCAGCGTCCTAAGGGCGTGGGGCAAGGCGGTAACCTACGAGCAGTACTTC.

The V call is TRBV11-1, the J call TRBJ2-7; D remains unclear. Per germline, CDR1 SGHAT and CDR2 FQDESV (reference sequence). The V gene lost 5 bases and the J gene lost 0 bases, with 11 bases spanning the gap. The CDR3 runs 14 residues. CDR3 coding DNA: TGTGCCAGCAGCGCCAGGACCCCCTCCTACGAGCAGTACTTC. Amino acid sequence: CASSARTPSYEQYF. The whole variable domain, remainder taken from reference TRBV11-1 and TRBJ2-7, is EAEVAQSPRYKITEKSQAVAFWCDPISGHATLYWYRQILGQGPELLVQFQDESVVDDSQLPKDRFSAERLKGVDSTLKIQPAELGDSAMYLCASSARTPSYEQYFGPGTRLTVT.

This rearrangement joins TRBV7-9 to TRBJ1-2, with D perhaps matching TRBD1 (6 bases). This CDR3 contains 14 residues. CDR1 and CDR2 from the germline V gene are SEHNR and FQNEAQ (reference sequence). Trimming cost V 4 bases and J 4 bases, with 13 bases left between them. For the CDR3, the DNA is TGTGCCAGCAGCTCGGTGACAGGAGGCTATGGCTACACCTTC. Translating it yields CASSSVTGGYGYTF.

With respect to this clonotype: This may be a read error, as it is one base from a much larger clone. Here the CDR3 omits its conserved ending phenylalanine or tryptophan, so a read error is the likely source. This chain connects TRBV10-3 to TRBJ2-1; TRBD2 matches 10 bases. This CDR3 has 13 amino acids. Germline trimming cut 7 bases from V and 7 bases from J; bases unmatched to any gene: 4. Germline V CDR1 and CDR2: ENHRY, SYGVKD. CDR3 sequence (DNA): TGTGCCATCACTAGCGGGGGACTGAATGAGCAGTTCATC. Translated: CAITSGGLNEQFI.

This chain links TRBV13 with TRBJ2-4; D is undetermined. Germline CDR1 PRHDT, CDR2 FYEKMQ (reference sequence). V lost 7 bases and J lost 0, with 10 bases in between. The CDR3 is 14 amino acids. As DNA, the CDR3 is TGTGCCAGCAACTTCCACTTAGCCAAAAACATTCAGTACTTC. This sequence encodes CASNFHLAKNIQYF.

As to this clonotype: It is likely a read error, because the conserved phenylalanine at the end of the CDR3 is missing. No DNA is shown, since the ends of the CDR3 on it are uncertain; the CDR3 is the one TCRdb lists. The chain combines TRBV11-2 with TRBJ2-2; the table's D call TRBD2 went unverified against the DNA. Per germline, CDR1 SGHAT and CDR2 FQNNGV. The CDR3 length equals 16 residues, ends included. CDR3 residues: CASSSVAGWETGELFY.

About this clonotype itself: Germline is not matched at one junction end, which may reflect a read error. The CDR3 nucleotides are TGTGCCAACAGCTTGTGGAGTAGCGCAGATACGCAGTATTTT. It translates to CANSLWSSADTQYF. The V call is TRBV5-6, the J call TRBJ2-3, with D possibly matching TRBD2 (5 bases). The CDR3 covers 14 residues. Germline CDR1 is SGHDT and CDR2 is YYEEEE.

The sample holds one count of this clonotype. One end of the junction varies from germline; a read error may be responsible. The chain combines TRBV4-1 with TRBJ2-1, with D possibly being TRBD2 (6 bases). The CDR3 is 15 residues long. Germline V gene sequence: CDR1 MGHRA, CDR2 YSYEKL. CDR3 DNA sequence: TGCGCTAGCAACCAATACCGGGACTCCAACAATGAGCAGTTCTTC. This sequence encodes CASNQYRDSNNEQFF.

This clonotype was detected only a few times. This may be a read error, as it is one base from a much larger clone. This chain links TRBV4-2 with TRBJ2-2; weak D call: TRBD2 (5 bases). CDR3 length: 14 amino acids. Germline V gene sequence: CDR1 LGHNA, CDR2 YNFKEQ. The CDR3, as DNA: TGTGCCAGCAGCCACGGAGTATCCACCGGGGAGCTGCTTTTT. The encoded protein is CASSHGVSTGELLF.

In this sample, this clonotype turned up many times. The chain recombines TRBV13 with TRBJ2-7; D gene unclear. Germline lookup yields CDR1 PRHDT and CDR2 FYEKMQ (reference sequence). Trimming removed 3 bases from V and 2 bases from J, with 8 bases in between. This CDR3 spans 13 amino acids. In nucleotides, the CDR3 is TGTGCCAGCAGCTTCGGATCCACCTACGAGCAGTACTTC. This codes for CASSFGSTYEQYF.